These T cell receptor beta chains were read from a single sample in a study of shared clonotypes between healthy human individuals. Measured with immunoSEQ multiplex PCR; TCRdb has only the in-frame clones, and not every one. The sample has under 600,000 clones; just over 75% are singletons. Sequences were obtained from PBMCs. These receptors were collected from a woman between 40 and 50 years old in good health. Some clones in this sample may be carry-over from other donors' samples. Both conserved end residues are part of each CDR3. D genes are given only for firm matches. Rows may omit the clone size; those that give it use once, few, many or a size class.

j_call,v_call,clone_size,d_call,cdr3_aa,cdr3_nt
TRBJ2-7,TRBV9,.,.,CASSPTRDSPYEQYF,TGTGCCAGCAGCCCAACCCGGGACTCCCCCTACGAGCAGTACTTC
TRBJ2-1,TRBV28,once,.,CASSFPQGSSTDEQFF,TGTGCCAGCAGTTTCCCTCAAGGGTCTAGTACCGATGAGCAGTTCTTC
TRBJ1-2,TRBV2,once,.,CASVPDRLNYGYTF,TGTGCCAGCGTTCCGGACCGCCTTAACTATGGCTACACCTTC
TRBJ1-5,TRBV18,.,TRBD1,CASSPRGQGGQPQHF,TGTGCCAGCTCACCCCGGGGACAGGGAGGTCAGCCCCAGCATTTT
TRBJ2-5,TRBV5-4,.,TRBD2,CASSFIGREQETQYF,TGTGCCAGCAGCTTTATCGGGAGGGAACAAGAGACCCAGTACTTC
TRBJ2-3,TRBV5-4,.,.,CASSTGQSTDTQYF,TGTGCCAGCAGCACAGGACAGAGCACAGATACGCAGTATTTT
TRBJ1-4,TRBV5-1,.,.,CASSLVPLESTNEKLFF,TGCGCCAGCAGCTTGGTCCCTCTTGAGTCAACTAATGAAAAACTGTTTTTT
TRBJ2-5,TRBV15,.,.,CATSTKGSHPDQYF,TGTGCCACCTCAACAAAGGGAAGCCATCCCGATCAGTACTTC
TRBJ2-2,TRBV19,.,TRBD1,CASSKRTGGTGELFF,TGTGCCAGTAGTAAAAGGACAGGGGGCACCGGGGAGCTGTTTTTT
TRBJ2-4,TRBV29-1,.,TRBD2,CSALSTPGGRDIQYF,TGCAGCGCACTCTCGACACCGGGGGGGAGAGACATTCAGTACTTC
TRBJ1-1,TRBV19,.,.,CASSMPGRLNTEAFF,TGTGCCAGTAGTATGCCCGGACGGCTGAACACTGAAGCTTTCTTT
TRBJ2-1,TRBV4-1,.,.,CASSQMGVDEQFF,TGCGCCAGCAGCCAAATGGGGGTGGATGAGCAGTTCTTC
TRBJ1-3,TRBV30,few,.,CAWTLGSGNTIYF,TGTGCCTGGACCTTAGGCTCTGGAAACACCATATATTTT
TRBJ1-1,TRBV5-4,.,.,CASSLEAGGTEAFF,TGTGCCAGCAGCTTGGAGGCAGGAGGCACTGAAGCTTTCTTT
TRBJ1-2,TRBV18,few,TRBD1,CASSLLAGGDYGYTF,TGTGCCAGCTCACTTCTGGCAGGGGGTGACTATGGCTACACCTTC
TRBJ1-1,TRBV14,once,.,CASSMNRISVAFF,TGTGCCAGCAGCATGAACAGGATCTCCGTAGCTTTCTTT
TRBJ1-1,TRBV30,few,.,CASGRQYRNTEAFF,TGTGCCTCGGGGCGCCAGTACAGGAACACTGAAGCTTTCTTT
TRBJ2-7,TRBV9,many,TRBD2,CASSVGLAGAYEQYF,TGTGCCAGCAGCGTAGGGCTAGCGGGAGCATACGAGCAGTACTTC
TRBJ2-2,TRBV28,.,TRBD2,CASSTPGLAGFGELFF,TGTGCCAGCAGTACCCCGGGACTAGCGGGATTCGGGGAGCTGTTTTTT
TRBJ1-5,TRBV19,.,TRBD1,CASSGTGDQPQHF,TGTGCCAGTAGTGGGACAGGGGATCAGCCCCAGCATTTT
TRBJ2-2,TRBV14,.,TRBD2,CASSQGLARELFF,TGTGCCAGCAGCCAAGGACTAGCGAGGGAGCTGTTTTTT
TRBJ1-5,TRBV6-5,.,.,CASSYSRNQPQHF,TGTGCCAGCAGTTACTCTAGAAATCAGCCCCAGCATTTT
TRBJ1-2,TRBV7-9,.,.,CASSLVQEAGYTF,TGTGCCAGCAGCTTAGTGCAGGAGGCTGGCTACACCTTC
TRBJ2-1,TRBV7-3,once,TRBD2,CASSLGLAGGPREQFF,TGTGCCAGCAGCTTAGGACTAGCGGGAGGGCCGAGGGAGCAGTTCTTC
TRBJ1-6,TRBV19,.,.,CASSIGGHSPLHF,TGTGCCAGTAGTATCGGAGGACATTCACCCCTCCACTTT
TRBJ1-2,TRBV10-3,.,.,CAISFQGNYGYTF,TGTGCCATCAGTTTCCAGGGGAACTATGGCTACACCTTC
TRBJ2-2,TRBV7-8,few,.,CASSSGKNTGELFF,TGTGCCAGCAGCTCGGGAAAGAACACCGGGGAGCTGTTTTTT
TRBJ1-2,TRBV4-1,once,.,CASSQDRQGQLNYGYTF,TGCGCCAGCAGCCAAGATAGGCAGGGCCAATTGAACTATGGCTACACCTTC
TRBJ1-2,TRBV28,few,.,CASRQQSHNYGYTF,TGTGCCAGCAGACAACAGTCTCACAACTATGGCTACACCTTC
TRBJ2-1,TRBV4-1,.,TRBD2,CASSQDSVAGRAGNEQFF,TGCGCCAGCAGCCAAGATAGCGTTGCCGGGAGGGCCGGGAATGAGCAGTTCTTC
TRBJ1-4,TRBV9,.,TRBD1,CASSGDRGSGEKLFF,TGTGCCAGCAGCGGAGACAGGGGGAGTGGTGAAAAACTGTTTTTT
TRBJ1-1,TRBV29-1,.,.,CSGAGVNTEAFF,TGCAGCGGGGCAGGGGTGAACACTGAAGCTTTCTTT
TRBJ2-2,TRBV4-1,once,.,CASSQSGSWGSGELFF,TGCGCCAGCAGCCAAAGTGGCAGTTGGGGTTCCGGGGAGCTGTTTTTT
TRBJ2-5,TRBV9,.,.,CASSVAVAARQETQYF,TGTGCCAGCAGCGTAGCGGTAGCTGCTCGACAAGAGACCCAGTACTTC
TRBJ2-7,TRBV6-5,.,TRBD1,CASSYSIRQGAEQYF,TGTGCCAGCAGTTACTCGATTAGGCAGGGGGCAGAGCAGTACTTC
TRBJ1-5,TRBV9,.,.,CASSVGENQPQHF,TGTGCCAGCAGCGTAGGAGAGAATCAGCCCCAGCATTTT
TRBJ2-7,TRBV5-1,once,TRBD1,CASSLDGQGVGEQYF,TGCGCCAGCAGCTTGGACGGACAGGGAGTGGGGGAGCAGTACTTC
TRBJ1-4,TRBV28,.,TRBD1,CASSPGTDLNEKLFF,TGTGCCAGCAGTCCCGGGACAGACCTTAATGAAAAACTGTTTTTT
TRBJ1-5,TRBV4-1,.,.,CASSQVRASQPQHF,TGCGCCAGCAGCCAAGTCAGGGCTTCCCAGCCCCAGCATTTT
TRBJ1-2,TRBV5-4,.,.,CASSQDTGNNYGYTF,TGTGCCAGCAGCCAAGATACAGGGAACAACTATGGCTACACCTTC